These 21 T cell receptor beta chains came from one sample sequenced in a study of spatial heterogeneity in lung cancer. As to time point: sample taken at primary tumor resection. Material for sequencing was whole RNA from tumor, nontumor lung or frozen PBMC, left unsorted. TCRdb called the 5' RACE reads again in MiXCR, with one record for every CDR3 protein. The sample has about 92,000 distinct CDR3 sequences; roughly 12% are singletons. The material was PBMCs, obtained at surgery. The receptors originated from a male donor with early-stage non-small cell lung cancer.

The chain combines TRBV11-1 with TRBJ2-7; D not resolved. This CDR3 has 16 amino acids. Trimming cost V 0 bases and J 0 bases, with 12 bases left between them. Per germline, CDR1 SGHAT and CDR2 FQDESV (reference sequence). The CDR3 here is CASSLARGTSSYEQYF. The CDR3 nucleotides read TGTGCCAGCAGCTTAGCGCGTGGCACGAGCTCCTACGAGCAGTACTTC.

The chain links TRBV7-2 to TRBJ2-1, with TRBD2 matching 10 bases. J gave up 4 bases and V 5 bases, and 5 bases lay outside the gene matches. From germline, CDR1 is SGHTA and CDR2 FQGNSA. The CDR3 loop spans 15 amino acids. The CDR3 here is CASSLSGRGYNEQFF. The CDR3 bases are TGTGCCAGCAGCCTCAGCGGGAGGGGTTACAATGAGCAGTTCTTC.

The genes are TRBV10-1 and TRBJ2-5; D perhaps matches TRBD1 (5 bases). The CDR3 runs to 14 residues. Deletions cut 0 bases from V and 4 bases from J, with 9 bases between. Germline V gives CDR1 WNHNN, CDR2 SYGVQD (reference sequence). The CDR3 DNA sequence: TGCGCCAGCAGTGAGTCGGTAGGGGCAGAGACCCAGTACTTC. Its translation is CASSESVGAETQYF.

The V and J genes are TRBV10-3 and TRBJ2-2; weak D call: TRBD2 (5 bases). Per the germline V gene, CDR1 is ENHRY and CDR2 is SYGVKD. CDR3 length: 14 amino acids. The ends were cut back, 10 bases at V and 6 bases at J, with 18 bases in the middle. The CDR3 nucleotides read TGTGCCAGCAAGGAGCCGGGATGGGCCGGGGAGCTGTTTTTT. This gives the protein CASKEPGWAGELFF.

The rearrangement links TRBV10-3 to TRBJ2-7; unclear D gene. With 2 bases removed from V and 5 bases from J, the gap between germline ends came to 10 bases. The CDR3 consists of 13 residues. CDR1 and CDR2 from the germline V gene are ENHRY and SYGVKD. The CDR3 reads CAISEIQDHEQYF. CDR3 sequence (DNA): TGTGCCATCAGTGAGATACAAGACCACGAGCAGTACTTC.

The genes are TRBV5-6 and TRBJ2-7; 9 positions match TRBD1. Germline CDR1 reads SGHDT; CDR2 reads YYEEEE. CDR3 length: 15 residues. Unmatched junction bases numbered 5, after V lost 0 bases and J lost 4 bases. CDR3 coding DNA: TGTGCCAGCAGCTTGGCCGGGACAGGGCGTTACGAGCAGTACTTC. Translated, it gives CASSLAGTGRYEQYF.

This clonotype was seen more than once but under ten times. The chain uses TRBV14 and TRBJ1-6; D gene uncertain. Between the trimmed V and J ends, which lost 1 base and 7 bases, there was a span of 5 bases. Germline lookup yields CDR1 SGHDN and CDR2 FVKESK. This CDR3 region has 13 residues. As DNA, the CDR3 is TGTGCCAGCAGCCAAGCATGGAATTCACCCCTCCACTTT. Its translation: CASSQAWNSPLHF.

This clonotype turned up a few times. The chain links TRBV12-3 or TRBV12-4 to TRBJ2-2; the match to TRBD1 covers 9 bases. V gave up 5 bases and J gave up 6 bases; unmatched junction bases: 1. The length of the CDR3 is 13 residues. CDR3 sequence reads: CASSRDRAGELFF. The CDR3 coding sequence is TGTGCCAGCAGTCGGGACAGGGCCGGGGAGCTGTTTTTT.

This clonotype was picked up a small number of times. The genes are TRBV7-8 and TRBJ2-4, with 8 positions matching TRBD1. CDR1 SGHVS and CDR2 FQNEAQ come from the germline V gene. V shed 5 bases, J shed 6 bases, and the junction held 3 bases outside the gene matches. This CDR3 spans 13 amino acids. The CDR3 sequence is CASSLDRANIQYF. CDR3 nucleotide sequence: TGTGCCAGCAGCCTGGACAGGGCAAACATTCAGTACTTC.

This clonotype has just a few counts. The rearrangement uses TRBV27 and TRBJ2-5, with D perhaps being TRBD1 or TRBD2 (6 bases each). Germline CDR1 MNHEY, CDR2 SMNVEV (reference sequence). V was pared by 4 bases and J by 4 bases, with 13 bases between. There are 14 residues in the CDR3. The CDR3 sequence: CASSSRGRVETQYF. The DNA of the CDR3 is TGTGCCAGCAGTTCCCGGGGGCGCGTAGAGACCCAGTACTTC.

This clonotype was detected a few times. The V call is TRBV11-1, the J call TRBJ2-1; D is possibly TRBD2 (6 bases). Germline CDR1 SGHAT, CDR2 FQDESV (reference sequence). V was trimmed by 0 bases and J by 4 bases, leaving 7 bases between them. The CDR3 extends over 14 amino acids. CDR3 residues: CASSLAGLYNEQFF. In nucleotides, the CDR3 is TGTGCCAGCAGCTTAGCTGGACTATACAATGAGCAGTTCTTC.

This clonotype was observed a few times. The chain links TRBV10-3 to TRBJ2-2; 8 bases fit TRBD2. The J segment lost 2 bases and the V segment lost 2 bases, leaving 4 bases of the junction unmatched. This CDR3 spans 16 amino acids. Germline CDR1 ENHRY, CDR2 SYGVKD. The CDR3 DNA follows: TGTGCCATCAGTGAGGTAGCGGGGCGAAACACCGGGGAGCTGTTTTTT. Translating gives CAISEVAGRNTGELFF.

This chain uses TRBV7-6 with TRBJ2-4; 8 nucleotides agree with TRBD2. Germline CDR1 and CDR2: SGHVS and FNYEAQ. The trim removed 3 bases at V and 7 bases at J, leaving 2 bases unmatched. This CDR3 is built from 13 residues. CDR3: CASSFSSGNIQYF. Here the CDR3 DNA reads TGTGCCAGCAGCTTCTCTAGCGGGAACATTCAGTACTTC.

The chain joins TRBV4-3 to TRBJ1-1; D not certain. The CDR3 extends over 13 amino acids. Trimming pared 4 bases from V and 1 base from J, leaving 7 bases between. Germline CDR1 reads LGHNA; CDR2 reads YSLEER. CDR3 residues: CASSRYTNTEAFF. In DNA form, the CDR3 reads TGCGCCAGCAGCCGATATACGAACACTGAAGCTTTCTTT.

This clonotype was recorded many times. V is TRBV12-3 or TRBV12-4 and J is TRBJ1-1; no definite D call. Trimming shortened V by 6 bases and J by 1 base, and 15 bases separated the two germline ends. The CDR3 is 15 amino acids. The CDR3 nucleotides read TGTGCCAGCAGGAGATGGGAATTTTCGAACACTGAAGCTTTCTTT. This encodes CASRRWEFSNTEAFF.

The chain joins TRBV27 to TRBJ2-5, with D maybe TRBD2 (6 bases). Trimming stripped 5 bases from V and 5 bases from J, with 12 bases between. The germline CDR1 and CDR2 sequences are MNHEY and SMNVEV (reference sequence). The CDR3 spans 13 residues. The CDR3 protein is CASSPRRGETQYF. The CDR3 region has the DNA TGTGCCAGCAGTCCCCGGCGGGGTGAGACCCAGTACTTC.

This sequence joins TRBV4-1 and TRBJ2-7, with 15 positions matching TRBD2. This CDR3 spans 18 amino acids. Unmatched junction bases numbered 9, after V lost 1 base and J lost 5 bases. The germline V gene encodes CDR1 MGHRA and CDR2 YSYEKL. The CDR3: CASSQGTYGLAGGHEQYF. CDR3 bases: TGCGCCAGCAGCCAAGGAACCTACGGACTAGCGGGGGGGCACGAGCAGTACTTC.

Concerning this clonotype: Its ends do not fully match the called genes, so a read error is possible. The CDR3 bases are TGTGCCAGCAGTCCGGGACTATACGTCTTC. It yields the protein CASSPGLYVF. The rearrangement links TRBV2 to TRBJ2-1; 7 positions agree with TRBD2. This CDR3 has 10 amino acids. Germline CDR1 is SNHLY and CDR2 is FYNNEI. Filled out from reference TRBV2 and TRBJ2-1, the complete variable domain reads EPEVTQTPSHQVTQMGQEVILRCVPISNHLYFYWYRQILGQKVEFLVSFYNNEISEKSEIFDDQFSVERPDGSNFTLKIRSTKLEDSAMYFCASSPGLYVFGPGTRLTVL.

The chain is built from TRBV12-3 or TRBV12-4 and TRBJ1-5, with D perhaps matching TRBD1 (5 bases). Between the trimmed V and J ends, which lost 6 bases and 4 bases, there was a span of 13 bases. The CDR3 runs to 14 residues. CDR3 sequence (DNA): TGTGCCAGCAGCGTTGACGGGACGAATCAGCCCCAGCATTTT. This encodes CASSVDGTNQPQHF.

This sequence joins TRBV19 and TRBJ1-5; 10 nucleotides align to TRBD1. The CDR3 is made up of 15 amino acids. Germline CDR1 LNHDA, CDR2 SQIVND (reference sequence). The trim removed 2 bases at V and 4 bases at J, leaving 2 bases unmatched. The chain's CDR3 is CASSIRGQGNQPQHF. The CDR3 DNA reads TGTGCCAGTAGTATAAGGGGACAGGGGAATCAGCCCCAGCATTTT.

Here the CDR3 DNA reads TGTGCCATCAGCCCGGGGATGTACCAAGAGACCCAGTACTTC. Its translation: CAISPGMYQETQYF. This chain connects TRBV10-3 to TRBJ2-5, with D possibly TRBD2 on 5 matching bases. The length of the CDR3 is 14 residues. Germline assignment: CDR1 ENHRY and CDR2 SYGVKD. V lost 6 bases and J 0 bases, leaving 11 bases between the germline ends.